These 22 T cell receptor beta chains were all obtained from the same sample, sequenced in a study of blood T cell repertoires in COVID-19. Data came from immunoSEQ multiplex PCR; TCRdb stores just in-frame clones and leaves some out. The sample yields under 85,000 clones, 89% seen once. Sequences were obtained from peripheral blood. These receptors originate from a man in his 70s with active or convalescent COVID-19.

The V gene is TRBV24-1, the J gene TRBJ2-1; 8 bases agree with TRBD2. V lost 5 bases to trimming and J lost 0 bases; unmatched junction nucleotides: 14. This CDR3 contains 19 residues. Germline V gene data show CDR1 as KGHDR and CDR2 as SFDVKD. As DNA, the CDR3 is TGTGCCACCAGTGCCCCGGGCCGGGGGGGAACCGCCTCCTACAATGAGCAGTTCTTC. Protein: CATSAPGRGGTASYNEQFF.

The CDR3 nucleotides are TGTGCCAGCTGGGGGGGTAACACTGAAGCTTTCTTT. Translation gives CASWGGNTEAFF. The gene calls are TRBV10-3 and TRBJ1-1; possibly TRBD1 for D (5 bases). Germline V gene sequence: CDR1 ENHRY, CDR2 SYGVKD. V was cut by 10 bases and J by 2 bases, with 11 bases left in between. This CDR3 is built from 12 residues.

This chain connects TRBV5-5 to TRBJ2-5; maybe TRBD1 (5 bases). V was pared by 4 bases and J by 9 bases, with 16 bases between. Germline values: CDR1 SGHKS, CDR2 YYEKEE (reference sequence). This CDR3 region has 13 residues. The CDR3 is CASSRQQVGSQYF. The CDR3, as DNA: TGTGCCAGCAGCCGCCAACAGGTGGGGTCCCAGTACTTC.

The chain is built from TRBV6-1 and TRBJ2-1; 12 positions match TRBD2. Per the germline V gene, CDR1 is MNHNS and CDR2 is SASEGT. Losses at the gene ends were 3 bases for V and 8 bases for J; bases not matched to a gene: 11. This CDR3 contains 17 residues. CDR3 amino acids: CASSERASGGASDEQFF. CDR3 nucleotides: TGTGCCAGCAGTGAGCGAGCTAGCGGGGGGGCCTCGGATGAGCAGTTCTTC.

This chain links TRBV6-2 or TRBV6-3 with TRBJ2-7; 9 bases line up with TRBD1. In germline, CDR1 is MNHEY, CDR2 SVGEGT. CDR3 size: 16 residues. The V gene end was trimmed by 5 bases and the J gene end by 0 bases; junction bases not matched to a gene: 8. The CDR3 spells CASSPGTGRGSYEQYF. The CDR3 DNA reads as TGTGCCAGCAGTCCCGGGACAGGGAGGGGCTCCTACGAGCAGTACTTC.

The CDR3 DNA reads as TGTGCCAGTAGTATAGGTCAGGGTCCTAAGATGGAGACCCAGTACTTC. Translated, it gives CASSIGQGPKMETQYF. The V and J genes are TRBV19 and TRBJ2-5, with D perhaps TRBD1 (5 bases). Deletions cut 1 base from V and 5 bases from J, with 17 bases between. The CDR3 is 16 amino acids. Germline V CDR1 and CDR2: LNHDA, SQIVND (reference sequence).

The rearrangement uses TRBV12-3 or TRBV12-4 and TRBJ2-7; D is undetermined. The ends were cut back, 3 bases at V and 2 bases at J, with 8 bases in the middle. The CDR3 sequence is 13 residues long. The chain's CDR3 is CASSLAVTYEQYF. As DNA, the CDR3 is TGTGCCAGCAGTTTGGCTGTTACCTACGAGCAGTACTTC.

V gene TRBV5-1 combines with J gene TRBJ1-6, with D unresolved. V lost 4 bases, J lost 5 bases, and 10 bases lay in between. Germline V gives CDR1 SGHRS, CDR2 YFSETQ. The CDR3 has 14 residues. In nucleotides, the CDR3 is TGCGCCAGCAGCCCACTGCCCAATAATTCACCCCTCCACTTT. This translates into CASSPLPNNSPLHF.

The chain uses TRBV3-1 (or the pseudogene TRBV3-2) and TRBJ1-1; D perhaps matches TRBD1 (5 bases). The CDR3 extends over 13 amino acids. Germline V gene sequence: CDR1 LGHDT, CDR2 YNNKEL (reference sequence). V gave up 5 bases and J gave up 5 bases, with 12 bases separating them. Written as DNA, the CDR3 is TGTGCCAGCAGCTCCAGCGGGGCGACTGAAGCTTTCTTT. It is translated as CASSSSGATEAFF.

V usage is TRBV7-9 and J usage is TRBJ2-7; no firm D call. The CDR3 is 13 residues long. V was pared by 4 bases and J by 7 bases, with 14 bases between. Germline-derived CDR1 and CDR2 are SEHNR and FQNEAQ (reference sequence). Written as DNA, the CDR3 is TGTGCCAGCAGCTCTCCCACGGCGGATGAGCAGTACTTC. Translation gives CASSSPTADEQYF.

This clone was observed a single time. The rearrangement joins TRBV7-9 to TRBJ1-5, with D perhaps matching TRBD1 (5 bases). The germline V and J ends were trimmed by 5 bases and 1 base, with 12 bases remaining between them. The CDR3 runs to 15 residues. Germline V lookup: CDR1 SEHNR, CDR2 FQNEAQ (reference sequence). CDR3 in DNA: TGTGCCAGCAGCACTCAGGGTGGGAGCAATCAGCCCCAGCATTTT. Amino acids: CASSTQGGSNQPQHF.

The V call is TRBV7-2, the J call TRBJ1-2; 7 nucleotides align to TRBD1. The V and J ends lost 7 bases and 8 bases, in that order; junction bases with no gene match: 10. Germline CDR1 is SGHTA and CDR2 is FQGNSA. This CDR3 has 13 residues. CDR3 sequence: CASKLTGAEGYTF. The CDR3 region has the DNA TGTGCCAGCAAGCTCACAGGGGCGGAGGGCTACACCTTC.

V is TRBV7-2 and J is TRBJ1-2; TRBD1 aligns across 7 bases. The J segment lost 3 bases and the V segment lost 5 bases, leaving 3 bases of the junction unmatched. The CDR3 length is 13 residues. Per germline, CDR1 SGHTA and CDR2 FQGNSA. CDR3 protein: CASSHGQDYGYTF. The CDR3 DNA reads as TGTGCCAGCAGCCATGGACAGGACTATGGCTACACCTTC. Full variable domain (remainder filled in from reference TRBV7-2 and TRBJ1-2): GAGVSQSPSNKVTEKGKDVELRCDPISGHTALYWYRQSLGQGLEFLIYFQGNSAPDKSGLPSDRFSAERTGGSVSTLTIQRTQQEDSAVYLCASSHGQDYGYTFGSGTRLTVV.

The chain is built from TRBV3-1 (or the pseudogene TRBV3-2) and TRBJ1-5, with TRBD1 matching 9 bases. This CDR3 is 14 amino acids long. Germline CDR1 and CDR2: LGHDT and YNNKEL (reference sequence). Trimming at V came to 6 bases and at J to 6 bases, leaving 6 bases not matched to a gene. The CDR3 DNA sequence: TGTGCCAGCAGGGGACAGGGAGAGGGTCAGCCCCAGCATTTT. It yields the protein CASRGQGEGQPQHF.

The chain has TRBV21-1 and TRBJ2-5; the table names TRBD1, a call not compared with the DNA. TRBV21-1 is annotated as a pseudogene. The CDR3 is 17 amino acids. The CDR3 DNA sequence: TGTGCCAGCAGCAATCCCCTGGCCAGGGGGCGCGAAGAGACCCAGTACTTC. This translates into CASSNPLARGREETQYF.

The rearrangement joins TRBV12-5 to TRBJ1-4; 7 bases are shared with TRBD1. J was trimmed by 1 base and V by 5 bases; bases with no gene match: 10. The CDR3 loop spans 17 amino acids. Per germline, CDR1 LGHNT and CDR2 FRNRAP. The DNA for the CDR3 is TGTGCTAGTGGTCGTAGGGGGCGCAGGGAAACTAATGAAAAACTGTTTTTT. Its protein product is CASGRRGRRETNEKLFF.

The rearrangement uses TRBV27 and TRBJ1-1, with 10 bases identical to TRBD1. Germline CDR1 is MNHEY and CDR2 is SMNVEV (reference sequence). The CDR3 runs 14 residues. Germline trimming cut 8 bases from V and 4 bases from J; bases unmatched to any gene: 7. The CDR3 bases are TGTGCCAGCTCCCGGGACAGGGGTCGCACTGAAGCTTTCTTT. Translating it yields CASSRDRGRTEAFF.

This chain connects TRBV27 to TRBJ2-3, with 7 positions matching TRBD2. This CDR3 is built from 16 residues. V dropped 3 bases and J dropped 0; count of bases not matched to a gene: 6. The germline V gene encodes CDR1 MNHEY and CDR2 SMNVEV (reference sequence). The DNA of the CDR3 is TGTGCCAGCAGTTTTTCGGCGGGGGAAAGCACAGATACGCAGTATTTT. It is translated as CASSFSAGESTDTQYF.

V and J are TRBV7-9 and TRBJ2-2, with D tentatively TRBD1 (5 bases). Trimming removed 5 bases from V and 6 bases from J, with 10 bases in between. The length of the CDR3 is 13 residues. Looked up from germline, CDR1 is SEHNR and CDR2 is FQNEAQ (reference sequence). The CDR3 DNA sequence: TGTGCCAGCAGCCCAGGGTTTGCCGGGGAGCTGTTTTTT. This encodes CASSPGFAGELFF. Full variable domain (missing parts from reference TRBV7-9 and TRBJ2-2): DTGVSQNPRHKITKRGQNVTFRCDPISEHNRLYWYRQTLGQGPEFLTYFQNEAQLEKSRLLSDRFSAERPKGSFSTLEIQRTEQGDSAMYLCASSPGFAGELFFGEGSRLTVL.

V gene TRBV7-9 combines with J gene TRBJ2-7, with 9 bases aligning to TRBD1. The J segment lost 2 bases and the V segment lost 3 bases, leaving 2 bases of the junction unmatched. CDR3 length equals 14 residues. CDR1 is SEHNR and CDR2 is FQNEAQ in the germline V gene (reference sequence). CDR3 protein: CASSFGQGTYEQYF. As DNA, the CDR3 is TGTGCCAGCAGCTTCGGACAGGGGACCTACGAGCAGTACTTC.

This sequence joins TRBV24-1 and TRBJ2-1, with 8 positions matching TRBD2. CDR3 length: 15 amino acids. Germline loops: CDR1 KGHDR, CDR2 SFDVKD. J lost 4 bases, V lost 5 bases, and 6 bases had no gene match. Here the CDR3 DNA reads TGTGCCACCAGTGCCTCCAGCGGGGGATACAATGAGCAGTTCTTC. As protein: CATSASSGGYNEQFF.

The V call is TRBV5-4, the J call TRBJ2-7; 7 bases align to TRBD1. The V segment lost 0 bases and the J segment 0 bases; nucleotides outside the gene matches: 12. This CDR3 contains 18 residues. CDR1 SGHNT and CDR2 YYREEE come from the germline V gene (reference sequence). In DNA, the CDR3 is TGTGCCAGCAGCTTGGCCCCACGACAGGGCCACCTCTCCTACGAGCAGTACTTC. Its protein is CASSLAPRQGHLSYEQYF.